The 13 T cell receptor beta chains listed next were all sequenced from one sample in a study of blood T cell repertoires in COVID-19. Generated by immunoSEQ multiplex PCR, the TCRdb table keeps only in-frame clones and is missing some. Of about 310,000 clones listed, 89% are singletons. The sequencing sample was made of PBMCs or T cells enriched from blood (not recorded which). The receptor set was obtained from a man aged 60-69 years who had recovered from COVID-19.

The rearrangement links TRBV7-6 to TRBJ2-6, with D possibly matching TRBD2 (5 bases). The CDR3 is 18 residues long. The V and J ends lost 2 bases and 0 bases respectively, with 14 bases between them. Germline-derived CDR1 and CDR2 are SGHVS and FNYEAQ. DNA for the CDR3: TGTGCCAGCAGCTTAACTTTAAGCGGTAGCTCTGGGGCCAACGTCCTGACTTTC. Its translation is CASSLTLSGSSGANVLTF.

The J gene is TRBJ1-1, the V gene TRBV7-2, with 7 bases that match TRBD1. The V gene end was trimmed by 3 bases and the J gene end by 9 bases; junction bases not matched to a gene: 16. The CDR3 contains 16 residues. From germline, CDR1 is SGHTA and CDR2 FQGNSA. As DNA, the CDR3 is TGTGCCAGCAGCTTGCCGAGACAGGGTCGGAGATCTAAAGCTTTCTTT. The encoded protein is CASSLPRQGRRSKAFF.

V and J are TRBV7-2 and TRBJ2-7; 7 bases line up with TRBD1. This CDR3 has 14 residues. Germline CDR1 SGHTA, CDR2 FQGNSA. Trimming at V came to 4 bases and at J to 1 base, leaving 4 bases not matched to a gene. CDR3 region: CASSSQGVSYEQYF. CDR3 sequence (DNA): TGTGCCAGCAGCTCGCAGGGGGTTTCCTACGAGCAGTACTTC.

This clone was recorded a few times. The V and J genes are TRBV3-1 (or the pseudogene TRBV3-2) and TRBJ1-1; D uncertain. V shed 4 bases and J shed 3 bases, with 12 bases lying between them. The CDR3 consists of 14 residues. Germline CDR1 reads LGHDT; CDR2 reads YNNKEL (reference sequence). The CDR3 nucleotides are TGTGCCAGCAGCCGCAGGATTTCGGACACTGAAGCTTTCTTT. Its translation is CASSRRISDTEAFF.

This chain joins TRBV6-6 and TRBJ1-1, with D perhaps matching TRBD1 (6 bases). This CDR3 spans 16 amino acids. V was cut by 5 bases and J by 0 bases, with 16 bases left in between. The V gene's germline CDR1 is MNHNY and CDR2 SVGAGI (reference sequence). The CDR3 loop reads CASSAVGGEVNTEAFF. In DNA, the CDR3 is TGTGCCAGCAGTGCCGTAGGGGGAGAGGTGAACACTGAAGCTTTCTTT.

This sequence joins TRBV27 and TRBJ2-7; possibly TRBD1 for D (5 bases). The CDR3 consists of 15 residues. CDR1 and CDR2 from the germline V gene are MNHEY and SMNVEV (reference sequence). The V gene lost 5 bases and the J gene lost 3 bases, with 17 bases spanning the gap. CDR3 DNA sequence: TGTGCCAGCAGTCCAGGGTTCCCGATAAACTACGAGCAGTACTTC. It translates to CASSPGFPINYEQYF.

This clone was picked up a small number of times. The chain joins TRBV13 to TRBJ2-7; TRBD1 agrees at 9 bases. V lost 6 bases, J lost 5 bases, and 8 bases stayed unmatched. CDR3 length equals 14 residues. Per the germline V gene, CDR1 is PRHDT and CDR2 is FYEKMQ (reference sequence). The CDR3 reads CASSRTGDVHEQYF. CDR3 nucleotides: TGTGCCAGCAGTCGGACAGGGGATGTTCACGAGCAGTACTTC.

The V gene is TRBV19, the J gene TRBJ2-1; 7 nucleotides match TRBD2. V shed 9 bases, J shed 6 bases, and the junction held 11 bases outside the gene matches. CDR1 and CDR2 (germline): LNHDA, SQIVND (reference sequence). This CDR3 has 14 amino acids. For the CDR3, the DNA is TGTGCCAGCTCTCGTAGCGGGTTCGGCAATGAGCAGTTCTTC. It is translated as CASSRSGFGNEQFF.

The chain uses TRBV4-1 and TRBJ1-4; TRBD1 matches 7 bases. V lost 3 bases, J lost 7 bases, and 17 bases stayed unmatched. This CDR3 has 18 residues. Germline V gene data show CDR1 as MGHRA and CDR2 as YSYEKL. The CDR3 sequence: CASSQGVVTGIQGEKLFF. The CDR3 DNA follows: TGCGCCAGCAGCCAGGGGGTCGTGACAGGGATCCAAGGTGAAAAACTGTTTTTT.

The chain joins TRBV6-5 to TRBJ2-1; possibly TRBD1 for D (6 bases). Germline V gene data show CDR1 as MNHEY and CDR2 as SVGAGI. The CDR3 sequence is 14 residues long. V dropped 7 bases and J dropped 7 bases, with 17 bases sitting between them. This CDR3 is CASNRNTGRNEQFF. CDR3 bases: TGTGCCAGCAACCGTAATACAGGGCGGAATGAGCAGTTCTTC.

The rearrangement joins TRBV27 to TRBJ1-2; D possibly corresponds to TRBD1 (5 bases). This CDR3 has 11 amino acids. Germline lookup yields CDR1 MNHEY and CDR2 SMNVEV (reference sequence). With 8 bases removed from V and 8 bases from J, the gap between germline ends came to 12 bases. Here the CDR3 reads CASSGRGGYTF. CDR3 nucleotides: TGTGCCAGCTCCGGTCGGGGGGGCTACACCTTC.

This clone appeared once. V gene TRBV3-1 (or the pseudogene TRBV3-2) combines with J gene TRBJ1-1, with D possibly TRBD1 on 6 matching bases. Germline-derived CDR1 and CDR2 are LGHDT and YNNKEL (reference sequence). V was cut by 3 bases and J by 0 bases, with 11 bases left in between. The CDR3 totals 15 residues. DNA for the CDR3: TGTGCCAGCAGCCAGGGACACCGTATGAACACTGAAGCTTTCTTT. Translation gives CASSQGHRMNTEAFF.

This chain uses TRBV7-2 with TRBJ1-4; no reliable D call. The CDR3 loop spans 16 amino acids. Germline V gene sequence: CDR1 SGHTA, CDR2 FQGNSA. Deletions cut 0 bases from V and 8 bases from J, with 16 bases between. CDR3 residues: CASSLALGGVGEKLFF. For the CDR3, the DNA is TGTGCCAGCAGCTTAGCTCTTGGCGGGGTAGGGGAAAAACTGTTTTTT.